The 10 T cell receptor beta chains below were found in one sample sequenced in a study of blood T cell repertoires in COVID-19. Repertoires were generated with immunoSEQ multiplex PCR, while TCRdb's copy carries only in-frame clones and drops some. The sample carries about 220,000 clones, approximately 80% recorded once. Sequencing used peripheral blood. The receptor source for this set is a woman in her sixties or seventies with acute or convalescent COVID-19.

This clone has just a few counts. This sequence joins TRBV9 and TRBJ1-3, with D perhaps matching TRBD1 (6 bases). CDR3 length: 15 amino acids. The germline V gene has CDR1 SGDLS and CDR2 YYNGEE. Trimming stripped 1 base from V and 1 base from J, with 9 bases between. The chain's CDR3 is CASSVMDSSGNTIYF. In nucleotides, the CDR3 is TGTGCCAGCAGCGTAATGGACAGTTCTGGAAACACCATATATTTT.

In DNA form, the CDR3 reads TGTGCCAGCAGTTTATACCCGGACAGACAGTATGGCTACACCTTC. It encodes CASSLYPDRQYGYTF. The chain carries TRBV27 and TRBJ1-2, with D possibly being TRBD1 (6 bases). V gave up 1 base and J gave up 5 bases, with 14 bases separating them. This CDR3 is 15 amino acids long. CDR1 and CDR2 from the germline V gene are MNHEY and SMNVEV (reference sequence).

The chain employs TRBV15 and TRBJ2-7, with TRBD1 identical over 9 bases. The CDR3 sequence is 15 residues long. V lost 0 bases, J lost 3 bases, and 3 bases stayed unmatched. Germline V CDR1 and CDR2: LNHNV, YYDKDF (reference sequence). CDR3 bases: TGTGCCACCAGCAGAGAAATGGGACAGGGCTACGAGCAGTACTTC. Amino acid sequence: CATSREMGQGYEQYF.

This rearrangement joins TRBV18 to TRBJ1-3; 7 nucleotides align to TRBD1. The CDR3 loop spans 14 amino acids. Germline V gene sequence: CDR1 KGHSH, CDR2 LQKENI. Unmatched junction bases numbered 1, after V lost 4 bases and J lost 1 base. CDR3 loop: CASSRDRSGNTIYF. The CDR3 nucleotides read TGTGCCAGCTCACGGGACAGATCTGGAAACACCATATATTTT.

This clone was recorded once. J is TRBJ1-2 and V is TRBV11-2, with TRBD1 matching over 8 bases. The CDR3 totals 13 residues. Per germline, CDR1 SGHAT and CDR2 FQNNGV. V shed 7 bases, J shed 6 bases, and the junction held 7 bases outside the gene matches. The CDR3 region is CASTLQGANGYTF. CDR3 bases: TGTGCCAGCACCCTCCAGGGGGCGAATGGCTACACCTTC.

This rearrangement joins TRBV18 to TRBJ2-7; 14 nucleotides line up with TRBD2. Germline trimming cut 0 bases from V and 3 bases from J; bases unmatched to any gene: 4. The CDR3 covers 17 residues. The germline V gene encodes CDR1 KGHSH and CDR2 LQKENI. The DNA of the CDR3 is TGTGCCAGCTCACCACCTGGGACTAGCGGGAGCTTCTACGAGCAGTACTTC. This codes for CASSPPGTSGSFYEQYF.

The chain carries TRBV4-3 and TRBJ1-3, with D tentatively TRBD1 (6 bases). Germline V gives CDR1 LGHNA, CDR2 YSLEER. The CDR3 sequence is 16 residues long. Trimming left V 2 bases short and J 0 bases short, with 11 bases between. The CDR3: CASSQSGQTSGNTIYF. CDR3 bases: TGCGCCAGCAGCCAATCCGGACAGACCTCTGGAAACACCATATATTTT.

CDR3 nucleotide sequence: TGTGCCAGCAGTTATCGCCAGGACTATGGCTACACCTTC. The encoded protein is CASSYRQDYGYTF. This chain links TRBV6-5 with TRBJ1-2; no clear D. The germline V gene encodes CDR1 MNHEY and CDR2 SVGAGI. This CDR3 is built from 13 residues. The ends were cut back, 3 bases at V and 3 bases at J, with 8 bases in the middle.

This clone was recorded once. The chain recombines TRBV2 with TRBJ2-1; 9 bases align to TRBD2. The V and J ends lost 0 bases and 10 bases, in that order; junction bases with no gene match: 1. The length of the CDR3 is 13 residues. CDR1 and CDR2 (germline): SNHLY, FYNNEI. The CDR3 DNA reads as TGTGCCAGCAGTGAAGCAGCGGGGGGCGAGCAGTTCTTC. Its protein product is CASSEAAGGEQFF.

This clone occurred once. The chain links TRBV28 to TRBJ1-1; D gene uncertain. Between the trimmed V and J ends, which lost 6 bases and 5 bases, there was a span of 10 bases. The germline V gene has CDR1 MDHEN and CDR2 SYDVKM. The CDR3 is 12 residues long. In nucleotides, the CDR3 is TGTGCCAGCAGAGATTTTGCGACTGAAGCTTTCTTT. It translates to CASRDFATEAFF.